This T cell receptor (beta chain) was recorded in a study of cytomegalovirus exposure and HLA in healthy donors. Background on the study: Among around 170 million T cells, an earlier analysis found roughly 120 million unique TCR beta sequences. Within an early data release were about 85 million unique TCRs drawn from HLA-typed donors.

In the case of this clone: Its antigen remains unidentified.

Trimming removed 6 bases from V and 1 base from J, with 6 bases in between. Germline CDR1 and CDR2: MNHEY and SVGAGI. The CDR3 extends over 12 amino acids. General study points: As was reported, the HLA-A and HLA-B alleles of most subjects were accurately predicted from TCR beta sequences. Indistinguishable V segments such as TRBV6-2 and TRBV6-3 were excluded.

A multiplex PCR was run with 60 Vbeta primers and 13 Jbeta primers. Repertoires were generated with immunoSEQ multiplex PCR, while TCRdb's copy carries only in-frame clones and drops some. This sample has 130,000 to 150,000 clones; roughly three quarters occur once, and the top ten carry 6.5% to 8%. The rearrangement uses TRBV6-5 and TRBJ1-2; no firm D call. The receptor's source is a woman aged 40-49 years in good health and CMV-seropositive. The sample taken for sequencing was PBMCs. The CDR3 bases are TGTGCCAGCAGGGGCCTTAACTATGGCTACACCTTC. Translating it yields CASRGLNYGYTF.